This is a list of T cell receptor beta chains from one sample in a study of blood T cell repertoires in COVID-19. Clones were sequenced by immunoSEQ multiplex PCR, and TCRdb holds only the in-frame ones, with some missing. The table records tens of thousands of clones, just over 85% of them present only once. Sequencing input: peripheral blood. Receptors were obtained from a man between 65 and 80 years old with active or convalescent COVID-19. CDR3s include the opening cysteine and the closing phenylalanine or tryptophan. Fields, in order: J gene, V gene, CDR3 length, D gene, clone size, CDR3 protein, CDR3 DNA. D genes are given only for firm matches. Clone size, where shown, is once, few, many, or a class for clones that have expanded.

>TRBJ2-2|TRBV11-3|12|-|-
CAPQEATGELFF
TGTGCCCCCCAAGAGGCAACCGGGGAGCTGTTTTTT
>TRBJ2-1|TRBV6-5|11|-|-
CASRNSYEQFF
TGTGCCAGCAGGAACTCCTATGAGCAGTTCTTC
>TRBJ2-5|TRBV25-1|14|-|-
CASSEWGGLETQYF
TGTGCCAGCAGTGAATGGGGGGGGCTGGAGACCCAGTACTTC
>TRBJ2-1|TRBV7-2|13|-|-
CASSSLQGNEQFF
TGTGCCAGCAGCTCCCTACAGGGCAATGAGCAGTTCTTC
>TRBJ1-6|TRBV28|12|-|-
CASGVGNSPLHF
TGTGCCAGCGGAGTGGGTAATTCACCCCTCCACTTT
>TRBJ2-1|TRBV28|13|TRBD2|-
CALRRAGGDEQFF
TGTGCCCTCCGGAGAGCGGGAGGAGATGAGCAGTTCTTC
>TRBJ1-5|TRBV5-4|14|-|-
CASSRREGNQPQHF
TGTGCCAGCAGCCGCCGGGAGGGAAATCAGCCCCAGCATTTT
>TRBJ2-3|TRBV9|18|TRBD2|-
CASSSPYVGLGDTDTQYF
TGTGCCAGCAGCTCACCCTACGTGGGACTAGGCGACACAGATACGCAGTATTTT
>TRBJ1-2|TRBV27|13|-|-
CASSPQGNYGYTF
TGTGCCAGCAGCCCTCAGGGTAACTATGGCTACACCTTC
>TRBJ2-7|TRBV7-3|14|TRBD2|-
CASSPFAGAGEQYF
TGTGCCAGCAGCCCTTTTGCGGGAGCCGGCGAGCAGTACTTC
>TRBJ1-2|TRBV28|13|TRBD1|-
CASSLGTGGGYTF
TGTGCCAGCAGTTTGGGGACAGGGGGTGGCTACACCTTC
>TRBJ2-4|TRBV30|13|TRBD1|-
CAWSRTGGDIQYF
TGTGCCTGGAGTAGAACAGGGGGAGACATTCAGTACTTC
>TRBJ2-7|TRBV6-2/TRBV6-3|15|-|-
CASSLRTGGLNEQYF
TGTGCCAGCAGCCTCAGAACGGGGGGCTTGAACGAGCAGTACTTC
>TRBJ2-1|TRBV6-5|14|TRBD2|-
CASRLAGGGDEQFF
TGTGCCAGCAGGCTAGCGGGAGGTGGTGATGAGCAGTTCTTC
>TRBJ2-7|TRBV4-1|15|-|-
CASSQESVRATGLYF
TGCGCCAGCAGCCAAGAATCGGTCCGTGCGACAGGATTATACTTC
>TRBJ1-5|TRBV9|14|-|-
CASSVDPTGSAQHF
TGTGCCAGCAGCGTAGATCCTACAGGAAGTGCCCAGCATTTT
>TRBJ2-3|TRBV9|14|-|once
CASSAHFSTDTQYF
TGTGCCAGCAGCGCCCACTTTAGCACAGATACGCAGTATTTT
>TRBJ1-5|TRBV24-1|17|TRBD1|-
CATSDATGTGSNQPQHF
TGTGCCACCAGTGATGCCACCGGGACAGGCAGCAATCAGCCCCAGCATTTT
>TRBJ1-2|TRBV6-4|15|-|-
CASSDSSTPPRGYTF
TGTGCCAGCAGTGACTCGTCGACACCCCCCCGGGGCTACACCTTC
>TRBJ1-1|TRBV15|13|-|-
CATSGQSNTEAFF
TGTGCCACCAGCGGACAGTCGAACACTGAAGCTTTCTTT
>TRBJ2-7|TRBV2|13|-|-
CASSEQAAYEQYF
TGTGCCAGCAGTGAACAGGCAGCCTACGAGCAGTACTTC
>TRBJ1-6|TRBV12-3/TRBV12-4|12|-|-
CASRVGESPLHF
TGTGCCAGCAGAGTCGGGGAATCACCCCTCCACTTT
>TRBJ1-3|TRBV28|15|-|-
CASSPPGEGGNTIYF
TGTGCCAGCAGCCCTCCCGGGGAGGGAGGAAACACCATATATTTT
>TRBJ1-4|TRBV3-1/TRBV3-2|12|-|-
CASSRRGEKLFF
TGTGCCAGCAGTCGCCGGGGAGAAAAACTGTTTTTT
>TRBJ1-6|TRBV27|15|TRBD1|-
CASSRGTGGNSPLHF
TGTGCCAGCAGTAGGGGGACAGGGGGCAATTCACCCCTCCACTTT
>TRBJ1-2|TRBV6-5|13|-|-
CASSYDTDYGYTF
TGTGCCAGCAGTTATGACACCGACTATGGCTACACCTTC
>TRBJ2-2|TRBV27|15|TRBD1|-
CASSLRQGWAGELFF
TGTGCCAGCAGTTTAAGACAGGGATGGGCCGGGGAGCTGTTTTTT
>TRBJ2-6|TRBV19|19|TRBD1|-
CASSIEIGGQGSGANVLTF
TGTGCCAGTAGTATAGAAATAGGGGGACAGGGGTCTGGGGCCAACGTCCTGACTTTC
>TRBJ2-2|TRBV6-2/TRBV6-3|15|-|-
CASSRSGANTGELFF
TGTGCCAGCAGTCGTAGCGGAGCGAACACCGGGGAGCTGTTTTTT
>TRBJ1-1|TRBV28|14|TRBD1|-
CASRSGQINTEAFF
TGTGCCAGCAGGTCGGGACAGATTAACACTGAAGCTTTCTTT
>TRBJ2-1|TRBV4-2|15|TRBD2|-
CASSQGRTSGNEQFF
TGTGCCAGCAGCCAAGGTAGGACTAGCGGGAATGAGCAGTTCTTC